This record covers a single T cell receptor beta chain. The data derive from a study of cytomegalovirus exposure and HLA in healthy donors. Study background: Counted in an early data release were roughly 81 million unique TCRs from HLA-typed donors.

Primers for the PCR totalled 60 Vbeta and 13 Jbeta. Some clones are missing from TCRdb's copy, which holds only in-frame ones; the method was immunoSEQ multiplex PCR. The profile shows around 91,000 clones, roughly 73% of them singletons. V shed 5 bases, J shed 5 bases, and the junction held 19 bases outside the gene matches. Germline V gene data show CDR1 as MGHDK and CDR2 as SYGVNS. The CDR3 runs to 18 residues. The V call is TRBV25-1, the J call TRBJ1-1; 8 nucleotides match TRBD1. The sequence was obtained from a male donor in good health and CMV-seropositive. Material: PBMCs. CDR3 amino acids: CASSPNPLAGQGGTEAFF. CDR3 DNA: TGTGCCAGCAGTCCAAATCCCCTCGCAGGACAGGGAGGTACTGAAGCTTTCTTT.